What follows are 3 T cell receptor beta chains derived from one specimen sequenced in a study of blood T cell repertoires in COVID-19. This table comes from immunoSEQ multiplex PCR, and its TCRdb copy is limited to in-frame clones, with some not included. In the table there are about 250,000 clones, approximately 84% of which are singletons. Sequencing input: PBMCs or T cells enriched from blood (not recorded which). The receptors derive from a man aged 35-49 years who had recovered from COVID-19.

The genes are TRBV18 and TRBJ1-2; 7 positions agree with TRBD1. Germline V gives CDR1 KGHSH, CDR2 LQKENI. The V gene end was trimmed by 5 bases and the J gene end by 3 bases; junction bases not matched to a gene: 3. This CDR3 contains 13 residues. The CDR3 sequence is CASSSQGDYGYTF. CDR3 in DNA: TGTGCCAGCTCATCTCAGGGGGACTATGGCTACACCTTC.

This sequence joins TRBV30 and TRBJ1-2, with D perhaps matching TRBD1 (5 bases). Germline-derived CDR1 and CDR2 are GTSNPN and SVGIG (reference sequence). The CDR3 spans 13 residues. V was pared by 2 bases and J by 8 bases, with 15 bases between. Written as DNA, the CDR3 is TGTGCCTGGAGTCAATACCCAGGGAACGGCTACACCTTC. Residues: CAWSQYPGNGYTF. Together with reference TRBV30 and TRBJ1-2, the CDR3 gives the full variable domain: SQTIHQWPATLVQPVGSPLSLECTVEGTSNPNLYWYRQAAGRGLQLLFYSVGIGQISSEVPQNLSASRPQDRQFILSSKKLLLSDSGFYLCAWSQYPGNGYTFGSGTRLTVV.

V usage is TRBV4-1 and J usage is TRBJ1-5; possibly TRBD1 for D (5 bases). Trimming removed 0 bases from V and 0 bases from J, with 12 bases in between. Germline lookup yields CDR1 MGHRA and CDR2 YSYEKL. The CDR3 has 17 residues. CDR3 sequence reads: CASSQDGGLYSNQPQHF. CDR3 DNA sequence: TGCGCCAGCAGCCAAGACGGGGGACTCTATAGCAATCAGCCCCAGCATTTT.